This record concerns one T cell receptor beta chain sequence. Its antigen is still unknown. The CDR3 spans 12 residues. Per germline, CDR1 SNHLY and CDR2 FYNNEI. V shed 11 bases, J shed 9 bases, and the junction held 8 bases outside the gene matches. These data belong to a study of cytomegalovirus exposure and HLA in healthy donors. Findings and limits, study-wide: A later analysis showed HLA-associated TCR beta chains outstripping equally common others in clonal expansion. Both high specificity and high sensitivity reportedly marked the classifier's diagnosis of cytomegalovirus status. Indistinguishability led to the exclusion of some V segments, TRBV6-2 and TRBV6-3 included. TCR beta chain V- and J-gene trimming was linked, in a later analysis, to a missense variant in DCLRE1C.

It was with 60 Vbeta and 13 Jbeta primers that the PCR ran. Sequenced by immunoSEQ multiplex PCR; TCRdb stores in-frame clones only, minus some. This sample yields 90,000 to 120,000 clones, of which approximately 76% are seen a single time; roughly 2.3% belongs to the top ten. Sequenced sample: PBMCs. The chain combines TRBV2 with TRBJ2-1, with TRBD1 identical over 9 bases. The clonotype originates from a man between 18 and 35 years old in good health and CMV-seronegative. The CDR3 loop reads CAGGTGMGEQFF. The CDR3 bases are TGTGCCGGAGGGACAGGGATGGGTGAGCAGTTCTTC. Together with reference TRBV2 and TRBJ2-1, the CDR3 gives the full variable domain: EPEVTQTPSHQVTQMGQEVILRCVPISNHLYFYWYRQILGQKVEFLVSFYNNEISEKSEIFDDQFSVERPDGSNFTLKIRSTKLEDSAMYFCAGGTGMGEQFFGPGTRLTVL.